This T cell receptor beta chain was identified during a study of type 1 and type 2 diabetes patients. Study-level findings and limits: Unmatched age and gender across groups might bias interpretation.

As regards this clonotype: The antigen remains unidentified.

Genomic DNA was the PCR template. A primer set of 30 forward and 13 reverse primers amplified the CDR3. TCRdb redid the calling of the multiplex PCR reads with MiXCR, one entry per CDR3 protein. This table holds 270,000 or so distinct CDR3 sequences, roughly 48% found once. The CDR3 has 16 amino acids. The germline gives CDR1 LNHNV, CDR2 YYDKDF (reference sequence). Each diabetic donor fulfilled classification criteria for either type 1 or type 2. The sample was peripheral blood mononuclear cells (PBMCs). The rearrangement links TRBV15 to TRBJ2-7; the D gene is possibly TRBD1 (6 bases). The DNA end favors TRBJ2-5, so the J call may be wrong. This receptor was obtained from a man between 18 and 29 years old with type 2 diabetes. CDR3 region: CATSPPWVGAKETQYF. As DNA, the CDR3 is TGTGCCACCAGCCCGCCCTGGGTGGGGGCGAAAGAGACCCAGTACTTC.